This TCR beta chain was captured by sequencing in a study of blood T cell repertoires in COVID-19. At the level of the study: COVID-19 samples from acute and convalescent phases originated in the United States, Italy and Spain. The analysed material was cDNA or gDNA that came from T cells, B-cell-depleted T cells, or PBMCs.

This CDR3 spans 13 amino acids. V lost 2 bases and J lost 5, with 9 bases in between. Those enrolled in Seattle joined during active infection and were followed longitudinally afterward. In the authors' workflow: Nucleated cell counts were estimated from reference gene primer amplification. TCRdb keeps only in-frame clones here, not all; method: immunoSEQ multiplex PCR. The V and J calls and clone size come from that table; D and trimming were worked out from the DNA. The sample lists fewer than 700,000 clones; around nine tenths were seen once. The V and J genes are TRBV12-3 or TRBV12-4 and TRBJ1-1; TRBD1 is a possible D gene (5 bases). Sequencing was done on a sample of peripheral blood. The receptor's source is a woman aged 45-65 years with COVID-19, enrolled during active disease. The CDR3 loop is CASSLSSGTEAFF. CDR3 DNA: TGTGCCAGCAGTTTATCGTCAGGGACTGAAGCTTTCTTT.